This T cell receptor (beta chain) was sequenced in a study of OX40 agonist ivuxolimab in advanced cancers. Turning to the study itself: A history of anti-PD-1, anti-PD-L1 or anti-CTLA-4 therapy was acceptable, and approximately 40% had some. Points from the study as a whole: Partial responders dosed at 0.1-3.0 mg/kg displayed clonal expansion ranking among the lowest.

The data were produced by immunoSEQ multiplex PCR, yet TCRdb's version contains in-frame clones alone and is incomplete. Among about 72,000 clones listed, around 85% were seen once. Points on this clone: The antigen is not known.

V was shortened by 2 bases and J by 5 bases, with 12 bases between the two germline ends. The CDR3 loop spans 14 amino acids. Looked up from germline, CDR1 is SGHTA and CDR2 is FQGNSA. Here the sequenced sample was CD4+ or CD8+ T cells sorted from blood, taken in a trial of the OX40 agonist ivuxolimab. The chain uses TRBV7-2 and TRBJ2-5, with a weak D call TRBD1 (6 bases). The sequence was collected from an adult with an advanced solid tumor such as melanoma, head and neck, liver or kidney cancer. The CDR3 is CASSLNQGWETQYF. CDR3 sequence (DNA): TGTGCCAGCAGCTTAAATCAGGGGTGGGAGACCCAGTACTTC.